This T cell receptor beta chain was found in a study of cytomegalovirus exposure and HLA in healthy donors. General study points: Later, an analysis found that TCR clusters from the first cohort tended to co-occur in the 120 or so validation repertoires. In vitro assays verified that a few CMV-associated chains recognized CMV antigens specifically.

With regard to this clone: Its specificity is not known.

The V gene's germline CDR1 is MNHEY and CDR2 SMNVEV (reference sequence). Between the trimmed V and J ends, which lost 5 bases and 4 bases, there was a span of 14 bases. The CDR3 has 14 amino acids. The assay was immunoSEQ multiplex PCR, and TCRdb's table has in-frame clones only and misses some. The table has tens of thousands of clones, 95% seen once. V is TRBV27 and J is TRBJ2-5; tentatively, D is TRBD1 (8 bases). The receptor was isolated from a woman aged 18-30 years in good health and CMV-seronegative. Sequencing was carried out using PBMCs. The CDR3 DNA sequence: TGTGCCAGCAGTATGACAGGGGAGGGAGAGACCCAGTACTTC. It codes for CASSMTGEGETQYF.